The 9 T cell receptor beta chains below come from one sample, sequenced in a study of shared clonotypes between healthy human individuals. Profiling relied on immunoSEQ multiplex PCR, and the TCRdb table lists in-frame clones only, not all of them. The sample lists nearly 2 million clones, about 95% occurring once. Cells designated naive CD8 were CD45RO-negative and were positively selected for CCR7, with terminally differentiated effector memory CD45RA+ cells excluded. Sequencing was carried out using naive CD8+ T cells sorted from blood. Source of these receptors: a man between 18 and 29 years old in good health.

This clone was detected a few times. The sample carries other DNA sequences with the same CDR3. V usage is TRBV7-9 and J usage is TRBJ2-7, with D uncertain. The germline CDR1 and CDR2 sequences are SEHNR and FQNEAQ (reference sequence). The CDR3 covers 11 residues. Between the trimmed V and J ends, which lost 4 bases and 5 bases, there was a span of 6 bases. The CDR3 sequence: CASSSLDEQYF. CDR3 nucleotides: TGTGCCAGCAGCTCCTTGGACGAGCAGTACTTC.

CDR3 sequence reads: CASSLAPSGFETEAFF. In DNA form, the CDR3 reads TGTGCCAGCAGCTTAGCGCCGTCAGGGTTCGAGACTGAAGCTTTCTTT. The chain combines TRBV7-9 with TRBJ1-1; TRBD1 might be the D (5 bases). Trimming stripped 0 bases from V and 5 bases from J, with 16 bases between. Germline V gene lookup returns CDR1 SEHNR and CDR2 FQNEAQ (reference sequence). The CDR3 is 16 amino acids.

The chain carries TRBV9 and TRBJ2-6; 9 bases map to TRBD2. This CDR3 is built from 18 residues. CDR1 SGDLS and CDR2 YYNGEE come from the germline V gene. Germline trimming cut 0 bases from V and 2 bases from J; bases unmatched to any gene: 6. CDR3 loop: CASSVGVAGAAGANVLTF. The CDR3 region has the DNA TGTGCCAGCAGCGTAGGAGTAGCGGGAGCAGCTGGGGCCAACGTCCTGACTTTC.

This rearrangement joins TRBV7-9 to TRBJ2-2; D not resolved. Trimming left V 1 base short and J 4 bases short, with 10 bases between. This CDR3 has 15 amino acids. Per the germline V gene, CDR1 is SEHNR and CDR2 is FQNEAQ (reference sequence). The CDR3 DNA sequence: TGTGCCAGCAGCTTAGTATTGGCTCTCACCGGGGAGCTGTTTTTT. Translation: CASSLVLALTGELFF.

The V and J genes are TRBV29-1 and TRBJ1-1; a weak D match, TRBD1 (5 bases). CDR3 size: 14 residues. V lost 0 bases and J lost 3, with 11 bases in between. Germline CDR1 reads SQVTM; CDR2 reads ANQGSEA. CDR3 region: CSVEDWGEDTEAFF. The CDR3 region has the DNA TGCAGCGTTGAAGATTGGGGGGAGGACACTGAAGCTTTCTTT.

V usage is TRBV5-6 and J usage is TRBJ2-7; 10 bases fit TRBD1. J gave up 1 base and V 5 bases, and 6 bases lay outside the gene matches. The CDR3 runs to 15 residues. In germline, CDR1 is SGHDT, CDR2 YYEEEE. The CDR3 region has the DNA TGTGCCAGCAGAAGCGGACAGGGGGTTTCCTACGAGCAGTACTTC. Amino acid sequence: CASRSGQGVSYEQYF.

This rearrangement joins TRBV19 to TRBJ1-1; no clear D. CDR1 and CDR2 from the germline V gene are LNHDA and SQIVND (reference sequence). The CDR3 spans 14 residues. V lost 0 bases and J 11 bases, leaving 16 bases between the germline ends. The CDR3 protein is CASSIDLLSFGAFF. In DNA, the CDR3 is TGTGCCAGTAGTATAGATCTTCTGTCCTTCGGGGCTTTCTTT.

This clone appeared a single time. The chain uses TRBV5-6 and TRBJ1-5; weak D call: TRBD1 (5 bases). The CDR3 is 13 residues long. CDR1 is SGHDT, CDR2 YYEEEE, per germline. The germline V and J ends were trimmed by 3 bases and 6 bases, with 10 bases remaining between them. The CDR3 spells CASSSLGGQPQHF. The CDR3 DNA reads as TGTGCCAGCAGCTCACTCGGGGGTCAGCCCCAGCATTTT.

In its sample, this clone was seen a few times. The chain recombines TRBV2 with TRBJ2-6; 9 positions agree with TRBD2. The CDR3 contains 18 residues. Per germline, CDR1 SNHLY and CDR2 FYNNEI. V shed 8 bases and J 4 bases; nucleotides not matched to a gene: 15. Written as DNA, the CDR3 is TGTGCCAGCGGCCTGGAGGTAGCGGGGGCCGGAGGGGCCAACGTCCTGACTTTC. It specifies CASGLEVAGAGGANVLTF.